Below, 26 T cell receptor beta chains from the same sample are listed, as sequenced in a study of beta chain features in type 1 diabetes. Regarding the study as a whole: Shortening that was moderate but significant affected the TCRB CDR3s of Type 1 diabetes patients in all four CD4+ subsets.

The isolated RNA, all of it, was reverse transcribed, so expressed TCRB transcripts were what got sequenced. Sequenced by immunoSEQ multiplex PCR; TCRdb stores in-frame clones only, minus some. The sample lists 120,000 or so clones; approximately 15% were seen once. Antigens of these TCRs are unknown. Specimen: central memory CD4+ T cells from blood. These receptor sequences come from a man aged 18 to 35 with type 1 diabetes.

This clone showed up just a few times. Other DNA sequences in this sample translate to the same CDR3. The V call is TRBV18, the J call TRBJ1-1, with D possibly being TRBD1 (6 bases). Germline CDR1 is KGHSH and CDR2 is LQKENI. The CDR3 loop spans 13 amino acids. The V and J ends lost 3 bases and 1 base respectively, with 6 bases between them. Here the CDR3 reads CASSPGQNTEAFF. The CDR3 coding sequence is TGTGCCAGCTCACCGGGACAGAACACTGAAGCTTTCTTT.

This clone was seen at least ten times. V usage is TRBV7-2 and J usage is TRBJ2-7; possibly TRBD2 for D (7 bases). Trimming removed 4 bases at V and 3 bases at J, with 16 bases between. CDR1 is SGHTA and CDR2 is FQGNSA in the germline V gene. The CDR3 is made up of 15 amino acids. As DNA, the CDR3 is TGTGCCAGCAGCTCATCCAGCGGGACAAGCTACGAGCAGTACTTC. Translated: CASSSSSGTSYEQYF.

This clone was recorded a few times. The chain uses TRBV4-1 and TRBJ1-5; no firm D call. CDR1 and CDR2 (germline): MGHRA, YSYEKL. The CDR3 consists of 15 residues. Trimming removed 4 bases at V and 0 bases at J, with 10 bases between. CDR3 amino acids: CASSPEGYSNQPQHF. The CDR3 nucleotides read TGCGCCAGCAGCCCAGAAGGGTATAGCAATCAGCCCCAGCATTTT.

This clone showed up just a few times. This chain joins TRBV11-2 and TRBJ2-4, with a possible D match to TRBD2 (5 bases). CDR3 length equals 17 residues. Trimming stripped 6 bases from V and 1 base from J, with 19 bases between. Per the germline V gene, CDR1 is SGHAT and CDR2 is FQNNGV. In DNA, the CDR3 is TGTGCCAGCAGTCTAGCCCCCATAACCCCGGCCAAAAACATTCAGTACTTC. This translates into CASSLAPITPAKNIQYF.

This clone appeared many times. The J gene is TRBJ2-1, the V gene TRBV9, with unresolved D. This CDR3 is built from 13 residues. The V end was cut by 4 bases, the J end by 9 bases, with 14 bases between. CDR1 is SGDLS and CDR2 is YYNGEE in the germline V gene. In DNA, the CDR3 is TGTGCCAGCAGCAACCCAGGAAGAGGTGAGCAGTTCTTC. This translates into CASSNPGRGEQFF.

CDR3 DNA: TGTGCCAGCACTGATGACGGCTACGAGCAGTACTTC. It yields the protein CASTDDGYEQYF. The rearrangement uses TRBV25-1 and TRBJ2-7, with D hard to call. The CDR3 totals 12 residues. V shed 7 bases and J shed 3 bases, with 10 bases lying between them. The V gene's germline CDR1 is MGHDK and CDR2 SYGVNS.

This chain joins TRBV5-1 and TRBJ2-5; 12 positions match TRBD2. The CDR3 has 17 residues. Looked up from germline, CDR1 is SGHRS and CDR2 is YFSETQ. V dropped 4 bases and J dropped 1; count of bases not matched to a gene: 8. The CDR3 spells CASSVLGLAGSQETQYF. The CDR3 coding sequence is TGCGCCAGCAGCGTTCTAGGACTAGCGGGGTCCCAAGAGACCCAGTACTTC.

V and J are TRBV7-2 and TRBJ1-2, with D uncertain. From germline, CDR1 is SGHTA and CDR2 FQGNSA. V was pared by 3 bases and J by 3 bases, with 8 bases between. CDR3 length: 13 residues. CDR3 nucleotides: TGTGCCAGCAGCTTCCATGGGGACTATGGCTACACCTTC. As protein: CASSFHGDYGYTF. Supplemented by reference TRBV7-2 and TRBJ1-2, the full variable domain reads GAGVSQSPSNKVTEKGKDVELRCDPISGHTALYWYRQSLGQGLEFLIYFQGNSAPDKSGLPSDRFSAERTGGSVSTLTIQRTQQEDSAVYLCASSFHGDYGYTFGSGTRLTVV.

The chain combines TRBV5-1 with TRBJ2-1; D gene uncertain. Trimming shortened V by 0 bases and J by 7 bases, and 5 bases separated the two germline ends. The germline V gene has CDR1 SGHRS and CDR2 YFSETQ. The length of the CDR3 is 12 residues. CDR3 bases: TGCGCCAGCAGCTTGGAGTGGAATGAGCAGTTCTTC. It specifies CASSLEWNEQFF.

The chain uses TRBV6-6 and TRBJ2-1; TRBD2 aligns across 11 bases. Germline-derived CDR1 and CDR2 are MNHNY and SVGAGI (reference sequence). The CDR3 loop spans 15 amino acids. Trimming cost V 5 bases and J 8 bases; bases outside gene matches: 8. The DNA for the CDR3 is TGTGCCAGCAGTATTAGCGGGAGGGCGATCGATGAGCAGTTCTTC. This encodes CASSISGRAIDEQFF.

The chain couples TRBV19 to TRBJ1-2, with no clear D. This CDR3 comprises 14 residues. V lost 7 bases and J 6 bases, leaving 18 bases between the germline ends. Per the germline V gene, CDR1 is LNHDA and CDR2 is SQIVND (reference sequence). CDR3 sequence reads: CASTPAGSRDGYTF. The DNA of the CDR3 is TGTGCCAGTACCCCAGCGGGGAGTAGGGATGGCTACACCTTC. The variable domain in full, with the rest retrieved from reference TRBV19 and TRBJ1-2, is DGGITQSPKYLFRKEGQNVTLSCEQNLNHDAMYWYRQDPGQGLRLIYYSQIVNDFQKGDIAEGYSVSREKKESFPLTVTSAQKNPTAFYLCASTPAGSRDGYTFGSGTRLTVV.

This clone was counted a few times. The chain combines TRBV10-3 with TRBJ2-5; D gene ambiguous. Germline CDR1 and CDR2: ENHRY and SYGVKD. The CDR3 sequence is 17 residues long. The V gene lost 0 bases and the J gene lost 2 bases, with 16 bases spanning the gap. The CDR3: CAISESIGLNGQETQYF. CDR3 DNA: TGTGCCATCAGTGAGTCGATCGGTTTAAACGGGCAAGAGACCCAGTACTTC.

This clone was counted only a few times. The gene calls are TRBV7-2 and TRBJ2-2; 7 nucleotides line up with TRBD2. V trimming: 5 bases; J trimming: 1 base; junction bases outside the gene matches: 7. The CDR3 covers 16 residues. Germline V gene sequence: CDR1 SGHTA, CDR2 FQGNSA. The CDR3 loop is CASSQRASGNTGELFF. The CDR3 region has the DNA TGTGCCAGCAGCCAGCGGGCTAGCGGGAACACCGGGGAGCTGTTTTTT.

This sequence joins TRBV23-1 and TRBJ1-5; D ambiguous. TRBV23-1 is identified as an open reading frame with a role that is uncertain. Trimming shortened V by 4 bases and J by 0 bases, and 19 bases separated the two germline ends. The CDR3 runs to 18 residues. In DNA, the CDR3 is TGCGCCAGCAGTCCTCGGATCCTCAGGACTAATAGCAATCAGCCCCAGCATTTT. Protein: CASSPRILRTNSNQPQHF.

The V gene is TRBV25-1, the J gene TRBJ1-2; 12 bases map to TRBD1. The CDR3 contains 16 residues. Germline CDR1 and CDR2: MGHDK and SYGVNS. The V segment lost 5 bases and the J segment 3 bases; nucleotides outside the gene matches: 7. The CDR3 region is CASSKIGTGGDYGYTF. As DNA, the CDR3 is TGTGCCAGCAGTAAAATTGGGACAGGGGGCGACTATGGCTACACCTTC.

This clone came up a few times. The chain recombines TRBV11-2 with TRBJ2-2, with TRBD1 as a possible D gene (7 bases). Trimming took 0 bases from V and 0 from J, leaving 14 bases between them. The length of the CDR3 is 18 residues. Germline values: CDR1 SGHAT, CDR2 FQNNGV. This CDR3 reads CASSLDQGGTANTGELFF. The CDR3 coding sequence is TGTGCCAGCAGCTTAGATCAGGGCGGGACAGCGAACACCGGGGAGCTGTTTTTT.

The chain uses TRBV18 and TRBJ2-7; TRBD1 is a possible D gene (6 bases). The CDR3 covers 14 residues. Germline V CDR1 and CDR2: KGHSH, LQKENI. Trimming shortened V by 2 bases and J by 3 bases, and 11 bases separated the two germline ends. The CDR3 nucleotides read TGTGCCAGCTCACCAGCTGGCAGGGGCTACGAGCAGTACTTC. Residues: CASSPAGRGYEQYF.

This clone turned up a few times. The J gene is TRBJ2-5, the V gene TRBV28, with D hard to call. The CDR3 runs 14 residues. The germline gives CDR1 MDHEN, CDR2 SYDVKM. V was shortened by 4 bases and J by 3 bases, with 12 bases between the two germline ends. CDR3 bases: TGTGCCAGCAGTTCTTGGGTCCAGAAAGAGACCCAGTACTTC. Amino acids: CASSSWVQKETQYF.

In regard to this clone: This probably arose from a read error, given a far larger clone one base away. The chain joins TRBV30 to TRBJ2-5, with 9 bases matching TRBD2. Germline-derived CDR1 and CDR2 are GTSNPN and SVGIG (reference sequence). CDR3 length equals 16 residues. With V trimmed by 4 bases and J by 3 bases, 12 bases remained unmatched. The CDR3 region has the DNA TGTGCCTGGATGCTGGACCCAAGCGGGAGGAAAGAGACCCAGTACTTC. Protein: CAWMLDPSGRKETQYF.

This clone was recorded a few times. The chain carries TRBV4-2 and TRBJ2-3, with TRBD1 identical over 8 bases. V was pared by 5 bases and J by 12 bases, with 7 bases of the junction left unmatched. The germline V gene encodes CDR1 LGHNA and CDR2 YNFKEQ. The CDR3 loop spans 12 amino acids. The CDR3 bases are TGTGCCAGCAGCAACCAGGGGGCGTTCCAGTATTTT. This codes for CASSNQGAFQYF.

In this sample, this clone turned up many times. The V call is TRBV10-3, the J call TRBJ1-2, with D perhaps TRBD1 (5 bases). V shed 10 bases and J shed 8 bases, with 20 bases lying between them. The CDR3 has 13 residues. Germline V gives CDR1 ENHRY, CDR2 SYGVKD. CDR3 nucleotides: TGTGCCACCGCGGGGACCCCCGGTTACGGCTACACCTTC. Protein sequence: CATAGTPGYGYTF.

The gene calls are TRBV29-1 and TRBJ1-4; TRBD1 matches at 8 bases. Germline V gives CDR1 SQVTM, CDR2 ANQGSEA. There are 14 residues in the CDR3. The V gene end was trimmed by 0 bases and the J gene end by 8 bases; junction bases not matched to a gene: 5. CDR3 sequence: CSVEEGTGGEKLFF. The CDR3 nucleotides are TGCAGCGTTGAAGAAGGAACAGGGGGAGAAAAACTGTTTTTT.

The J gene is TRBJ2-3, the V gene TRBV20-1; no clear D. Germline CDR1 DFQATT, CDR2 SNEGSKA (reference sequence). There are 11 residues in the CDR3. The V and J ends lost 6 bases and 6 bases respectively, with 10 bases between them. The CDR3 protein is CSAPVGDTQYF. The CDR3 DNA sequence: TGCAGTGCCCCGGTGGGGGATACGCAGTATTTT.

This chain's CDR3 is CASSFGGAGGYEQFF. The CDR3 coding sequence is TGTGCCAGCAGCTTCGGTGGGGCAGGGGGATATGAGCAGTTCTTC. The chain recombines TRBV7-9 with TRBJ2-1; 7 bases align to TRBD1. Germline CDR1 is SEHNR and CDR2 is FQNEAQ (reference sequence). The J segment lost 8 bases and the V segment lost 3 bases, leaving 10 bases of the junction unmatched. This CDR3 is 15 amino acids long. Looking up the rest from reference TRBV7-9 and TRBJ2-1 gives the full variable domain: DTGVSQNPRHKITKRGQNVTFRCDPISEHNRLYWYRQTLGQGPEFLTYFQNEAQLEKSRLLSDRFSAERPKGSFSTLEIQRTEQGDSAMYLCASSFGGAGGYEQFFGPGTRLTVL.

This clone was observed a handful of times. One end of the junction varies from germline; a read error may be responsible. J is TRBJ2-5 and V is TRBV29-1; 7 nucleotides match TRBD2. Germline CDR1 reads SQVTM; CDR2 reads ANQGSEA. The CDR3 runs to 13 residues. CDR3 in amino acids: CSAERTSGETQYF. The DNA for the CDR3 is TGCAGCGCTGAAAGGACTAGTGGAGAGACCCAGTACTTC.

This clone turned up a few times. J is TRBJ2-3 and V is TRBV5-1; D is undetermined. V was cut by 1 base and J by 4 bases, with 16 bases left in between. Germline CDR1 and CDR2: SGHRS and YFSETQ. The CDR3 has 16 amino acids. The DNA of the CDR3 is TGCGCCAGCAGCTTGCAGGTCGGCCCCCCCTCAGATACGCAGTATTTT. Encoded protein: CASSLQVGPPSDTQYF.